This paragraph covers one T cell receptor (beta chain) sequence. These data are taken from a study of blood T cell repertoires in COVID-19. In the study overall: Sources were T cells, B-cell-depleted T cells, or PBMCs; the material itself was cDNA or gDNA.

The table came from immunoSEQ multiplex PCR; TCRdb's copy has only in-frame clones and leaves some out. The sample shows 150,000 to 200,000 clones, about 82% of them seen only once. Germline loops: CDR1 PRHDT, CDR2 FYEKMQ (reference sequence). V was shortened by 1 base and J by 3 bases, with 10 bases between the two germline ends. This CDR3 has 15 residues. The study recruited people aged about 18 to 89 years across 24 US areas. Membership in each cohort depended on participant-reported clinical history. The TCR was taken from a woman under 40 who had recovered from COVID-19. Material for sequencing was PBMCs or T cells enriched from blood (not recorded which). The V and J genes are TRBV13 and TRBJ1-3; D may be TRBD1 (6 bases). The CDR3 DNA is TGTGCCAGCAGCTTAGCGGTGACAGGTGGAAACACCATATATTTT. Its translation is CASSLAVTGGNTIYF.